This is a list of T cell receptor beta chains from one sample in a study of blood T cell repertoires in COVID-19. TCRdb's copy holds only in-frame clones and misses some; the assay was immunoSEQ multiplex PCR. This sample has about 180,000 clones, with about four fifths found just once. The sequenced sample consisted of peripheral blood. The receptors derive from a human donor in a cohort sampled during active COVID-19. Both conserved end residues are part of each CDR3. The D gene is left open where the match is weak. Clone size is shown for a subset of rows, as once, few, many or a class of expanded clone.

>-|TRBV6-6|TRBJ1-2|-
CASSYSRTVPHGYTF
TGTGCCAGCAGTTACTCGAGGACAGTCCCCCATGGCTACACCTTC
>-|TRBV6-6|TRBJ2-1|-
CASSTSGNEQFF
TGTGCCAGCAGTACCAGCGGCAATGAGCAGTTCTTC
>-|TRBV6-1|TRBJ1-2|-
CASSEQNQGYTF
TGTGCCAGCAGTGAACAGAACCAGGGCTACACCTTC
>-|TRBV4-1|TRBJ1-5|-
CASSQESPGQLTSNQPQHF
TGCGCCAGCAGCCAAGAAAGCCCGGGACAACTCACCAGCAATCAGCCCCAGCATTTT
>TRBD1|TRBV10-2|TRBJ1-6|-
CASRDRGNSPLHF
TGCGCCAGCAGAGACAGGGGGAATTCACCCCTCCACTTT
>TRBD1|TRBV7-3|TRBJ1-3|-
CASSKTTGASGNTIYF
TGTGCCAGCAGCAAAACTACAGGGGCGAGTGGAAACACCATATATTTT
>-|TRBV27|TRBJ2-7|-
CASSLSRGPTYEQYF
TGTGCCAGCAGTTTATCGCGGGGGCCAACCTACGAGCAGTACTTC
>-|TRBV20-1|TRBJ2-7|-
CSASGGDSYEQYF
TGCAGTGCTAGTGGGGGAGACTCCTACGAGCAGTACTTC
>-|TRBV11-2|TRBJ2-7|-
CASSLAGISGSAYEQYF
TGTGCCAGCAGCTTAGCGGGGATTAGCGGTTCCGCCTACGAGCAGTACTTC
>-|TRBV28|TRBJ2-5|once
CASSRPWLAQYF
TGTGCCAGCAGTCGCCCCTGGCTGGCCCAGTACTTC
>TRBD1|TRBV12-5|TRBJ2-7|-
CASIGTGGDEQYF
TGTGCTAGTATAGGGACAGGGGGCGACGAGCAGTACTTC
>TRBD2|TRBV7-2|TRBJ2-7|-
CASSLDGTSGNEQYF
TGTGCCAGCAGCTTAGACGGGACTAGCGGAAACGAGCAGTACTTC
>TRBD2|TRBV9|TRBJ2-7|-
CASSVELGGTEQYF
TGTGCCAGCAGCGTAGAGCTGGGGGGGACCGAGCAGTACTTC
>-|TRBV5-1|TRBJ1-2|-
CASSLGRTTYGYTF
TGCGCCAGCAGCTTGGGCAGGACTACCTATGGCTACACCTTC
>TRBD1|TRBV24-1|TRBJ1-1|few
CATSAPTGGNTEAFF
TGTGCCACCAGTGCCCCGACAGGGGGAAACACTGAAGCTTTCTTT
>-|TRBV12-3/TRBV12-4|TRBJ2-7|-
CASRGEGRGEQYF
TGTGCCAGCAGAGGAGAGGGTCGGGGCGAGCAGTACTTC
>-|TRBV9|TRBJ1-1|few
CASSPHPGTEAFF
TGTGCCAGCAGCCCCCATCCGGGGACTGAAGCTTTCTTT
>TRBD2|TRBV5-8|TRBJ2-1|-
CASSSAIGGNNYNEQFF
TGTGCCAGCAGCTCCGCCATCGGGGGGAACAACTACAATGAGCAGTTCTTC
>TRBD1|TRBV9|TRBJ2-7|-
CASSGTTGREQYF
TGTGCCAGCAGCGGTACGACAGGGCGCGAGCAGTACTTC
>-|TRBV30|TRBJ2-7|few
CAWSVSEGQYF
TGTGCCTGGAGTGTATCGGAGGGGCAGTACTTC
>-|TRBV27|TRBJ2-1|few
CATTDYQQFF
TGTGCCACCACGGACTACCAGCAGTTCTTC
>-|TRBV18|TRBJ1-4|-
CASSPRSRASRYNEKLFF
TGTGCCAGCTCACCACGGTCGAGGGCAAGCAGGTATAATGAAAAACTGTTTTTT
>-|TRBV5-1|TRBJ2-7|-
CASSLGGGSYEQYF
TGCGCCAGCAGCTTGGGCGGAGGCTCCTACGAGCAGTACTTC
>-|TRBV6-2/TRBV6-3|TRBJ1-5|-
CASSYDIWSNQPQHF
TGTGCCAGCAGTTACGACATCTGGAGCAATCAGCCCCAGCATTTT
>-|TRBV2|TRBJ2-7|-
CASEIRYTVEQYF
TGTGCCAGCGAGATTAGATATACCGTCGAGCAGTACTTC
>-|TRBV20-1|TRBJ1-1|-
CSASRVAEAFF
TGCAGTGCAAGCCGGGTGGCAGAAGCTTTCTTT
>TRBD2|TRBV30|TRBJ2-3|-
CAWKRLAGSTDTQYF
TGTGCCTGGAAACGACTAGCGGGGAGCACAGATACGCAGTATTTT
>TRBD1|TRBV9|TRBJ1-2|few
CASSVGGQSYGYTF
TGTGCCAGCAGCGTAGGGGGACAGTCTTATGGCTACACCTTC
>-|TRBV3-1/TRBV3-2|TRBJ1-5|few
CASSHTQDSNQPQHF
TGTGCCAGCAGCCATACACAGGATAGCAATCAGCCCCAGCATTTT
>-|TRBV19|TRBJ1-1|-
CASKGFDTEAFF
TGTGCCAGCAAGGGGTTCGACACTGAAGCTTTCTTT
>TRBD1|TRBV19|TRBJ1-2|-
CASSIKDRGLSGYTF
TGTGCCAGTAGTATAAAGGACAGGGGTCTCTCGGGCTACACCTTC